The following is a TCR beta chain sequence with its context. V was cut by 7 bases and J by 1 base, with 17 bases left in between. Looked up from germline, CDR1 is SGHRS and CDR2 is YFSETQ. The CDR3 runs 15 residues. These data come from a study of cytomegalovirus exposure and HLA in healthy donors. The PCR employed 60 Vbeta primers together with 13 Jbeta primers. The table came from immunoSEQ multiplex PCR; TCRdb's copy has only in-frame clones and leaves some out. The table includes approximately 190,000 clones, roughly 80% detected once. The chain couples TRBV5-1 to TRBJ1-2; tentatively, D is TRBD1 (5 bases). The TCR comes from a man aged 45 to 65 in good health and CMV-seronegative. Specimen: PBMCs. CDR3 sequence (DNA): TGCGCCAGCCCTGGGGGGGTTTGGTTTAACTATGGCTACACCTTC. It is translated as CASPGGVWFNYGYTF.